These T cell receptor beta chains were read from a single sample in a study of blood T cell repertoires in COVID-19. Produced via immunoSEQ multiplex PCR; TCRdb's table is partial and in-frame only. The sample lists a few hundred thousand clones, approximately 86% occurring once. The sequenced sample consisted of PBMCs or T cells enriched from blood (not recorded which). These receptors came from a woman in her twenties or thirties who had been exposed to COVID-19. The CDR3 runs from the conserved cysteine through the conserved F or W. The D gene is left open where the match is weak. Size values are once, few and many counts, or a class for expanded clones, and some rows have none.

TGCGCCAGCAGCAGGGCGGGACAGCGCCTTGGGGGCAATGAGCAGTTCTTC CASSRAGQRLGGNEQFF TRBJ2-1 . 17 . TRBV5-1
TGTGCCATCAGTGGGGCCGGGACAGCCTCTGGAAACACCATATATTTT CAISGAGTASGNTIYF TRBJ1-3 TRBD1 16 . TRBV10-3
TGTGCCAGCAGCTCCCGTGGACAGGGGCATAATGAAAAACTGTTTTTT CASSSRGQGHNEKLFF TRBJ1-4 TRBD1 16 . TRBV11-2
TGTGCCAGCAGCCAAGGACTCGGCCCAAATCAGCCCCAGCATTTT CASSQGLGPNQPQHF TRBJ1-5 . 15 . TRBV3-1/TRBV3-2
TGCGCCAGCCGTAGGGACACAGGGGCGGATGGCTACACCTTC CASRRDTGADGYTF TRBJ1-2 TRBD1 14 once TRBV5-1
TGTGCCAGCAGCTTTCGACAGGGGAAGGCATCAGGGGCCAACGTCCTGACTTTC CASSFRQGKASGANVLTF TRBJ2-6 TRBD1 18 once TRBV5-8
TGCGCCAGCAGCTCGGGACAGGGTTTGGCTGGCTACACCTTC CASSSGQGLAGYTF TRBJ1-2 TRBD1 14 once TRBV5-1
TGTGCCAGCAGCTCCCAAACAACTAATGAAAAACTGTTTTTT CASSSQTTNEKLFF TRBJ1-4 . 14 . TRBV11-2
TGTGCCAGTAGTATCGACGACCGGAGGGAAAAACTGTTTTTT CASSIDDRREKLFF TRBJ1-4 . 14 . TRBV19
TGCAGCGCCAAATCAGGGCAGGGTCAGTACTTC CSAKSGQGQYF TRBJ2-7 . 11 . TRBV29-1
TGTGCCAGCAGCCCAGGAGGGGCCTATGGCTACACCTTC CASSPGGAYGYTF TRBJ1-2 . 13 . TRBV7-2
TGCGCCAGCAGCCAAGAGTCCCGGACAGGGGGACAGGAGACCCAGTACTTC CASSQESRTGGQETQYF TRBJ2-5 TRBD1 17 . TRBV4-1
TGTGCCAGCAGTTACCGGCTCCTGAGGTACACTGAAGCTTTCTTT CASSYRLLRYTEAFF TRBJ1-1 . 15 . TRBV6-5
TGTGCCAGTAGAGATCCAGGGTTGGGCAATCAGCCCCAGCATTTT CASRDPGLGNQPQHF TRBJ1-5 . 15 . TRBV19
TGTGCCAGCAGGCGTGGACAGGGCGCGAATGAAAAACTGTTTTTT CASRRGQGANEKLFF TRBJ1-4 TRBD1 15 . TRBV5-6
TGTGCCAGCAGCTTCCAGGGGGCGAGGGGGTACGAGCAGTACTTC CASSFQGARGYEQYF TRBJ2-7 TRBD1 15 once TRBV5-8
TGTGCCAGCAGAGGGAGGGCTGAAGCTTTCTTT CASRGRAEAFF TRBJ1-1 . 11 . TRBV12-3/TRBV12-4
TGTGCCAGCAGTTTATCGGGACAGGCTATCTCCTACAATGAGCAGTTCTTC CASSLSGQAISYNEQFF TRBJ2-1 TRBD1 17 . TRBV27
TGTGCCAGCAGTTTATCCCATTCCTTCAAGGGGACATATGGCTACACCTTC CASSLSHSFKGTYGYTF TRBJ1-2 . 17 . TRBV27
TGTGCCAGCAGCCAAGAGCCTAGCGGGGGGCTATCCTACAATGAGCAGTTCTTC CASSQEPSGGLSYNEQFF TRBJ2-1 TRBD2 18 . TRBV14
TGTGCCAGCAGCTTGAGCGGGGTCCCCAGGAATGAGCAGTTCTTC CASSLSGVPRNEQFF TRBJ2-1 TRBD2 15 . TRBV5-4
TGTGCCAGCAAGTTCGCGGAGAGCACAGATACGCAGTATTTT CASKFAESTDTQYF TRBJ2-3 . 14 few TRBV2
TGTGCCAGCAGCCCTCTCGGACAGATAGAGACCCAGTACTTC CASSPLGQIETQYF TRBJ2-5 . 14 . TRBV5-6
TGCGCCAGCAGCTTGGAGGGGAAGACCTCCTACAATGAGCAGTTCTTC CASSLEGKTSYNEQFF TRBJ2-1 . 16 . TRBV5-1
TGCGCCAGCAGTTTCACAGGGGGCTCTAGCTACGAGCAGTACTTC CASSFTGGSSYEQYF TRBJ2-7 TRBD1 15 . TRBV5-1
TGTGCCACCTCGGCCCCGGGTTCGGGGAAGACGCAGTATTTT CATSAPGSGKTQYF TRBJ2-3 . 14 . TRBV6-5
TGTGCCAGCAGGGAGACGGGGTACGAGCAGTACTTC CASRETGYEQYF TRBJ2-7 . 12 . TRBV28
TGTGCCAGCAGTGACTCGTGGGGGCACAGCTCCTACAATGAGCAGTTCTTC CASSDSWGHSSYNEQFF TRBJ2-1 . 17 once TRBV6-4
TGTGCCAGCAGCTCGAAGGAGCGGGGGGCCATGGGGACCCAGTACTTC CASSSKERGAMGTQYF TRBJ2-5 TRBD2 16 . TRBV5-4
TGTGCCAGCAGCTTCGGAGACAATCAGCCCCAGCATTTT CASSFGDNQPQHF TRBJ1-5 . 13 few TRBV7-2
TGTGCCAGCAGCCCAAGGAAGGGGGCGGACACTGAAGCTTTCTTT CASSPRKGADTEAFF TRBJ1-1 TRBD1 15 . TRBV3-1/TRBV3-2
TGTGCCAGCAGCCAAGGGGTAGCGGGCGCGGGAGCTATAAATGAGCAGTTCTTC CASSQGVAGAGAINEQFF TRBJ2-1 TRBD2 18 . TRBV3-1/TRBV3-2
TGTGCCAGCAGTGCCGAGGGGGACAATCAGCCCCAGCATTTT CASSAEGDNQPQHF TRBJ1-5 . 14 few TRBV2
TGTGCCAGCAGTTTACGGGACAGTTATAATTCACCCCTCCACTTT CASSLRDSYNSPLHF TRBJ1-6 TRBD1 15 . TRBV27
TGTGCCATCAGTTCAGGGGCCTCGAACACCGGGGAGCTGTTTTTT CAISSGASNTGELFF TRBJ2-2 . 15 . TRBV10-3
TGCGCCAGCAGCAAGGGACAGGGTGCGGCAGATACGCAGTATTTT CASSKGQGAADTQYF TRBJ2-3 TRBD1 15 . TRBV5-1
TGCGCCAGCAGCTTGGACGTTCATACGGGACAGCGGGCTTACAATGAGCAGTTCTTC CASSLDVHTGQRAYNEQFF TRBJ2-1 . 19 . TRBV5-1
TGTGCCAGCAGCGCGATTCGGGAGGGTTCAACTAATGAAAAACTGTTTTTT CASSAIREGSTNEKLFF TRBJ1-4 . 17 . TRBV5-6
TGTGCCAGCAGCCAGTCCGGGGTCGATGAGCAGTTCTTC CASSQSGVDEQFF TRBJ2-1 . 13 . TRBV3-1/TRBV3-2
TGTGCCAGCTCACCCCCTAGCACAGATACGCAGTATTTT CASSPPSTDTQYF TRBJ2-3 . 13 . TRBV18